This T cell receptor beta chain was obtained from a study of patients and donors after allogeneic stem cell transplantation. TCRdb ran MiXCR on the RT-PCR reads and lists one entry per CDR3 protein. The sample yields around 90,000 distinct CDR3 sequences, 48% seen once. The CDR3 consists of 16 residues. V lost 3 bases, J lost 5 bases, and 19 bases lay in between. This clonotype was seen only a few times. The source is a human donor who was either an allogeneic HSCT recipient or a stem cell or donor lymphocyte infusion donor (not recorded which). It is not recorded whose cells these are; they may come from a transplant donor. Material for sequencing was blood, either unsorted or a sorted T cell fraction (not recorded which). The V call is TRBV12-3 or TRBV12-4, the J call TRBJ1-1; D perhaps matches TRBD1 (5 bases). The CDR3 loop is CASSFEVRRGRTEAFF. DNA of the CDR3: TGTGCCAGCAGTTTTGAAGTTCGGAGGGGCCGGACTGAAGCTTTCTTT.